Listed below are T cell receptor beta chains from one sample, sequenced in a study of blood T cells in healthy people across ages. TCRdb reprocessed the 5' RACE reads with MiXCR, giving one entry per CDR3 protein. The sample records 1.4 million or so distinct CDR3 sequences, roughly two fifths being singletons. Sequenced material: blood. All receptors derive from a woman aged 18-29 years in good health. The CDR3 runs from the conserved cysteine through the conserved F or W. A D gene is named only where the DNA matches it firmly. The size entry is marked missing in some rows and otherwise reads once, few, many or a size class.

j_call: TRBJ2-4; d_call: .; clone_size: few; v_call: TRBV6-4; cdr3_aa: CTTVGSIQYF; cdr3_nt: TGTACCACTGTAGGGAGCATTCAGTACTTC
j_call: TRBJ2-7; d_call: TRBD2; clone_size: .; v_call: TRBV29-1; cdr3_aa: CSVAAGGGYEQYF; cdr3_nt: TGCAGCGTTGCAGCGGGAGGGGGCTACGAGCAGTACTTC
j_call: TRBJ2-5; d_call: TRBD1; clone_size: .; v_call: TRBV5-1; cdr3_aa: CASSSARGQGETQYF; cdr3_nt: TGCGCCAGCAGCTCTGCTCGAGGACAGGGAGAGACCCAGTACTTC
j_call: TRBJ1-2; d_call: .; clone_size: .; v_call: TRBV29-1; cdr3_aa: CSDRDGYYGYTF; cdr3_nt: TGCAGCGACCGGGACGGCTACTATGGCTACACCTTC
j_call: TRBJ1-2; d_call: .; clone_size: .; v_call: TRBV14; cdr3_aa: CASSTQEKATF; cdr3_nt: TGTGCCAGCAGCACACAGGAGAAGGCCACCTTC
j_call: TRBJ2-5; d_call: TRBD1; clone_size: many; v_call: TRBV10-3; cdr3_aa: CAIRGQGQETQYF; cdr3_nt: TGTGCCATCAGGGGACAGGGGCAAGAGACCCAGTACTTC
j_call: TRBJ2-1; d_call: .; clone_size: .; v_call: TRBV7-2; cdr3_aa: CASSLVVGEQFF; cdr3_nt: TGTGCCAGCAGCTTAGTGGTGGGTGAGCAGTTCTTC
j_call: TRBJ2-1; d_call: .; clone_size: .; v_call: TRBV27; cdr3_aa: CASSSLLRGNEQFF; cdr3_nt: TGTGCCAGCAGTTCATTGCTGAGAGGCAATGAGCAGTTCTTC
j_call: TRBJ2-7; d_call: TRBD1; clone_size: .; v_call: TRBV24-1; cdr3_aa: CATSETGDAYEQYF; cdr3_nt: TGTGCCACCAGTGAGACAGGGGACGCCTACGAGCAGTACTTC
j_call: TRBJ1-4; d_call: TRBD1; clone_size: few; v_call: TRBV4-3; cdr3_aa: CASSQGPTGLVEKLFF; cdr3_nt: TGCGCCAGCAGCCAAGGACCGACAGGGTTGGTCGAAAAACTGTTTTTT
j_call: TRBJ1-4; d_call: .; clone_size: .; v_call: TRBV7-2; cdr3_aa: CASSKRGTANEKLFF; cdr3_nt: TGTGCCAGCAGCAAACGCGGTACAGCAAATGAAAAACTGTTTTTT
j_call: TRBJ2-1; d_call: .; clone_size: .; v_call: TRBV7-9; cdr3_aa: CASSAYLPGVDHDEQFF; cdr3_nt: TGTGCCAGCAGCGCCTACTTACCAGGTGTAGACCACGATGAGCAGTTCTTC
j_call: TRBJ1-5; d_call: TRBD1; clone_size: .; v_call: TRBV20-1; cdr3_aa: CSAGGTGREQPQHF; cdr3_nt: TGCAGTGCTGGAGGGACAGGGCGGGAACAGCCCCAGCATTTT
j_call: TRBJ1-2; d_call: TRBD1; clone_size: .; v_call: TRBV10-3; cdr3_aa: CAISGQGSSYGYTF; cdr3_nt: TGTGCCATCAGTGGACAGGGATCCTCCTATGGCTACACCTTC
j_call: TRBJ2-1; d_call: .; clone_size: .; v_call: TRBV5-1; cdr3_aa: CASSLGDLSYNEQFF; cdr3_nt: TGCGCCAGCAGCTTGGGGGACCTATCCTACAATGAGCAGTTCTTC
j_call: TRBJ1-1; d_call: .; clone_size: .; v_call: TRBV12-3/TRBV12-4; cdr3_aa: CASSLLLEVEAFF; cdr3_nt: TGTGCCAGCAGTTTATTGTTAGAGGTTGAAGCTTTCTTT
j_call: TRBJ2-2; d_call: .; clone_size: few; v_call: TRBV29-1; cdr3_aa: CSVELGPFGTGELFF; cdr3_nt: TGCAGCGTTGAACTTGGGCCATTCGGCACCGGGGAGCTGTTTTTT
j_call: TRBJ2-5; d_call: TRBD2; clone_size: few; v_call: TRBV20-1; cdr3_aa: CSASSSGDFQETQYF; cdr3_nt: TGCAGTGCTAGCTCTAGCGGGGATTTCCAAGAGACCCAGTACTTC
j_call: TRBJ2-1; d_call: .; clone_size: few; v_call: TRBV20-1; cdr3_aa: CSASLANEQFF; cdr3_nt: TGCAGTGCTAGCCTAGCCAATGAGCAGTTCTTC
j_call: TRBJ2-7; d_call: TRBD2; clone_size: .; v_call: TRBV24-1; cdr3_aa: CATSDTAGDSYEQYF; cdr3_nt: TGTGCCACCAGTGATACGGCGGGAGACTCCTACGAACAGTACTTC
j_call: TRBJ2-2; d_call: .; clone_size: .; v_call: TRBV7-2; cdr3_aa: CASSFGREELFF; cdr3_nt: TGTGCCAGCAGCTTTGGCAGGGAAGAGCTGTTTTTT
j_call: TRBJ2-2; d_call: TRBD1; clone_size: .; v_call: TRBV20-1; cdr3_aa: CSAPERQGETGELFF; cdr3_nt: TGCAGTGCTCCAGAAAGACAGGGGGAGACCGGGGAGCTGTTTTTT
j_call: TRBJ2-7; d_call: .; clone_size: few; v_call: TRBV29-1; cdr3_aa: CSVEGGVKQYF; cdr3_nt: TGCAGCGTTGAGGGGGGTGTCAAGCAGTACTTC
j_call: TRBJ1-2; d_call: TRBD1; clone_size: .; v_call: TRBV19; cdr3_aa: CASSKRRDRSQPGYTF; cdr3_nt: TGTGCCAGTAGCAAAAGGAGGGACAGGTCCCAGCCCGGCTACACCTTC
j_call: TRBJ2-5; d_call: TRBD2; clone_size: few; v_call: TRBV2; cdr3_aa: CASFRTSDQETQYF; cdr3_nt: TGTGCCAGCTTTAGGACTAGCGACCAAGAGACCCAGTACTTC
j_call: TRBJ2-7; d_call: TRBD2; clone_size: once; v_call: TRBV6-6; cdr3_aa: CASKTTGTSADYEQYF; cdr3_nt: TGTGCCAGCAAAACTACCGGGACTAGCGCGGACTACGAGCAGTACTTC
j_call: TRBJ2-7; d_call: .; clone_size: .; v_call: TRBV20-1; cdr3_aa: CSAKDGAYEQYF; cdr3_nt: TGCAGTGCTAAGGACGGCGCCTACGAGCAGTACTTC
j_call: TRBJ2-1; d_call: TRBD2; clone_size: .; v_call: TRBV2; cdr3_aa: CASRGGVGYNEQFF; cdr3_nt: TGTGCCAGCCGCGGGGGGGTGGGTTACAATGAGCAGTTCTTC
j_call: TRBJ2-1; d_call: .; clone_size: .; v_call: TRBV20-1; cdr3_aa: CSARNGPKQFF; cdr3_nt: TGCAGTGCTAGAAACGGGCCCAAGCAGTTCTTC
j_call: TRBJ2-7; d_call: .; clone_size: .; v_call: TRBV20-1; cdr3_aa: CSAPKGGASDEQYF; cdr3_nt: TGCAGTGCTCCCAAAGGGGGGGCCTCAGATGAGCAGTACTTC
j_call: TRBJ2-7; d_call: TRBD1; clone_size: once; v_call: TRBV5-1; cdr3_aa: CASSPTRTGTYNEQYF; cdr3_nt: TGCGCCAGCAGCCCGACCCGGACAGGGACCTACAATGAGCAGTACTTC
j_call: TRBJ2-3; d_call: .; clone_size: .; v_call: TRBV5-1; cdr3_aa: CASSLAPGQPYTDTQYF; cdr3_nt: TGCGCCAGCAGCTTGGCCCCGGGACAACCCTACACAGATACGCAGTATTTT
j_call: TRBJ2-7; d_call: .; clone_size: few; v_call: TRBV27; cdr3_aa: CASSSYAAYYEQYF; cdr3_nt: TGTGCCAGCAGTAGCTATGCGGCCTACTACGAGCAGTACTTC
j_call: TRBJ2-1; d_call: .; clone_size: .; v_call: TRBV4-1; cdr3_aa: CASSHSTGTYNEQFF; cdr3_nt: TGCGCCAGCAGCCACTCCACAGGAACCTACAATGAGCAGTTCTTC
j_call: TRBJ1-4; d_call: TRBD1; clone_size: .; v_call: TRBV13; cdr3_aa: CASRPGGTGGVKLFF; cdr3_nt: TGTGCCAGCAGACCGGGTGGGACAGGTGGAGTAAAACTGTTTTTT
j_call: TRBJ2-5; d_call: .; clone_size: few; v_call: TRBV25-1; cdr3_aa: CASSESRTGGLQETQYF; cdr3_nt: TGTGCCAGCAGTGAATCTCGGACCGGGGGGCTCCAAGAGACCCAGTACTTC
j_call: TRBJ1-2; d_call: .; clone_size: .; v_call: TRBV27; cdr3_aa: CASSPRAGVRGEGYTF; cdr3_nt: TGTGCCAGCAGCCCCCGGGCCGGGGTAAGGGGGGAAGGCTACACCTTC
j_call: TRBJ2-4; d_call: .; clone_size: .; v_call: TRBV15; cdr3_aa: CATIRDLAKNIQYF; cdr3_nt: TGTGCCACCATCAGAGACTTAGCCAAAAACATTCAGTACTTC
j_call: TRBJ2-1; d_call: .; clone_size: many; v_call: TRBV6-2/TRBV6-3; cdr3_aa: CASSRVGEQFF; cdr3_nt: TGTGCCAGCAGCAGGGTTGGTGAGCAGTTCTTC
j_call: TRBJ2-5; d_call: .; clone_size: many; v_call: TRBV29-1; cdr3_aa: CSVADAWGETQYF; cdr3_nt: TGCAGCGTTGCTGACGCCTGGGGGGAGACCCAGTACTTC
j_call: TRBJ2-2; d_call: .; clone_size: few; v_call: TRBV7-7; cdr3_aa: CASSLGSVGELFF; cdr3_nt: TGTGCTAGCAGCCTAGGGAGCGTCGGGGAGCTGTTTTTT
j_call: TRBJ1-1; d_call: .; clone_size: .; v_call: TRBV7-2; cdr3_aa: CASSASRFTEAFF; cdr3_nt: TGTGCCAGCAGCGCGTCCCGATTCACTGAAGCTTTCTTT